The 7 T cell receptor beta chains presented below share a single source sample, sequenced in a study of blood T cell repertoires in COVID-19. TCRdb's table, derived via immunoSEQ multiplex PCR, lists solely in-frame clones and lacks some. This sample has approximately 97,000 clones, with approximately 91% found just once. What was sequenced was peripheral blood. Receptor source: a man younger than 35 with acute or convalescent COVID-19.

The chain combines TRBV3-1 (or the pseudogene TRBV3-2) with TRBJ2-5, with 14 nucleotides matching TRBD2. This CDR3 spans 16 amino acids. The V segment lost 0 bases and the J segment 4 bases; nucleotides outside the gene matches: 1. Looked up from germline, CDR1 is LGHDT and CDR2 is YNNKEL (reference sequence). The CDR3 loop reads CASSQDGTSGRETQYF. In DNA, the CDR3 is TGTGCCAGCAGCCAAGATGGGACTAGCGGGAGAGAGACCCAGTACTTC.

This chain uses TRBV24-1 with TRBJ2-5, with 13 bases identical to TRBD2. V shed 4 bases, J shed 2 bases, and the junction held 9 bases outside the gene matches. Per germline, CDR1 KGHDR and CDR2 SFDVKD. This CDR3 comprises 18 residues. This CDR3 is CATSEPFPGLAGQETQYF. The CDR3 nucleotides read TGTGCCACCAGTGAACCCTTCCCGGGACTAGCGGGACAAGAGACCCAGTACTTC.

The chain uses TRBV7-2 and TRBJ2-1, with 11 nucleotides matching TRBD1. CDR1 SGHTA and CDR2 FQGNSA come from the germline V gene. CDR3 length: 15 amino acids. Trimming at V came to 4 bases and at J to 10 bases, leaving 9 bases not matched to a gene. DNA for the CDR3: TGTGCCAGCAGCTCGGGACAGGGGGATTGGCGGGAGCAGTTCTTC. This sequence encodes CASSSGQGDWREQFF.

CDR3 DNA: TGCGCCAGCAGCCGTGGACAGGATTACACCATATATTTT. Its protein is CASSRGQDYTIYF. The chain carries TRBV4-1 and TRBJ1-3; 7 nucleotides match TRBD1. Trimming at V came to 4 bases and at J to 8 bases, leaving 5 bases not matched to a gene. CDR1 MGHRA and CDR2 YSYEKL come from the germline V gene. The CDR3 totals 13 residues.

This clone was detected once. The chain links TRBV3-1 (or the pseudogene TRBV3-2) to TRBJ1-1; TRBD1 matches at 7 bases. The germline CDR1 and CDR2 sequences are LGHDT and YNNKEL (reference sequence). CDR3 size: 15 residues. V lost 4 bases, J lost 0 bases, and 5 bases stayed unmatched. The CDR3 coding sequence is TGTGCCAGCAGCCGCCGGGACAGCTTGAACACTGAAGCTTTCTTT. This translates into CASSRRDSLNTEAFF.

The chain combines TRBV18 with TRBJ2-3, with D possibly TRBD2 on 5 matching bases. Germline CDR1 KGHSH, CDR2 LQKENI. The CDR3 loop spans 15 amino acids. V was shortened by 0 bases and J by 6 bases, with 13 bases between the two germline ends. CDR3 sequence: CASSPPENGGDTQYF. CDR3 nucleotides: TGTGCCAGCTCACCACCGGAAAACGGCGGGGATACGCAGTATTTT. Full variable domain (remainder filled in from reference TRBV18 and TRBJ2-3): NAGVMQNPRHLVRRRGQEARLRCSPMKGHSHVYWYRQLPEEGLKFMVYLQKENIIDESGMPKERFSAEFPKEGPSILRIQQVVRGDSAAYFCASSPPENGGDTQYFGPGTRLTVL.

CDR3 nucleotides: TGTGCCAGCAGTCGGAGGAACTTACTTGGTGGCAATCAGCCCCAGCATTTT. Encoded protein: CASSRRNLLGGNQPQHF. The V call is TRBV5-7, the J call TRBJ1-5; D is ambiguous. TRBV5-7 is placed among ORFs of uncertain function. V shed 5 bases and J shed 2 bases, with 20 bases lying between them. This CDR3 is built from 17 residues.